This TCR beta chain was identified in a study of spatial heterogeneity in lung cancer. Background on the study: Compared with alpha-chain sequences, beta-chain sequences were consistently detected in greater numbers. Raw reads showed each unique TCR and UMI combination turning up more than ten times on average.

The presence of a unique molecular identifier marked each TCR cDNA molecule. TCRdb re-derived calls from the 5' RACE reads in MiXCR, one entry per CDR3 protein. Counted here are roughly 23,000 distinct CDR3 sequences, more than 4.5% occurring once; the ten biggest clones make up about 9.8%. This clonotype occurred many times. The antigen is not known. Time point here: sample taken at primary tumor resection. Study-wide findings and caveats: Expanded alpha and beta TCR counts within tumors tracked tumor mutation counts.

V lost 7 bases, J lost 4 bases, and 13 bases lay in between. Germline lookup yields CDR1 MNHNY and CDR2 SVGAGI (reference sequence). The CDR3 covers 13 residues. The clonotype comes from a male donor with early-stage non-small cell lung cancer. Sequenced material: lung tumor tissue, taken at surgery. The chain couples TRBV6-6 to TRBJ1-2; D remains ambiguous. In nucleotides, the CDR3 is TGTGCCAGCATGAGTGGCCACTCCTATGGCTACACCTTC. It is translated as CASMSGHSYGYTF.